This T cell receptor beta chain is from a study of early T cells in non-severe SARS-CoV-2 infection. Turning to the study itself: It was bulk RNA from unsorted whole blood that was sequenced, and the chains were unpaired.

Study-wide findings and caveats: VDJdb matches were skewed toward anti-spike CD8 T cell responses.

This clonotype occurred a few times. Its antigen remains unidentified. The TCR library protocol was used to attach unique molecular identifiers. These identifiers were attached to individual cDNA molecules. TCRdb redid the calling of the 5' RACE reads with MiXCR, one entry per CDR3 protein. The sample shows some 82,000 distinct CDR3 sequences, about an eighth of them seen only once. V lost 5 bases and J 6 bases, leaving 14 bases between the germline ends. The CDR3 contains 15 residues. CDR1 LNHDA and CDR2 SQIVND come from the germline V gene (reference sequence). The V call is TRBV19, the J call TRBJ1-6, with a tentative D call TRBD1 (5 bases). This TCR was recovered from an adult who was a healthcare worker with PCR-confirmed SARS-CoV-2 infection or an uninfected control (not recorded which). This specimen consisted of whole blood, obtained at baseline. The CDR3 DNA reads as TGTGCCAGTAGTCGAGGGGCGCCGGGTAATTCACCCCTCCACTTT. It yields the protein CASSRGAPGNSPLHF. The variable domain in full, completed from reference TRBV19 and TRBJ1-6, reads DGGITQSPKYLFRKEGQNVTLSCEQNLNHDAMYWYRQDPGQGLRLIYYSQIVNDFQKGDIAEGYSVSREKKESFPLTVTSAQKNPTAFYLCASSRGAPGNSPLHFGNGTRLTVT.